The clone carrying this T cell receptor (beta chain) was detected only once. Its antigen is still unknown. The data were obtained in a study of OX40 agonist ivuxolimab in advanced cancers. Looking at the study overall: Ivuxolimab was administered intravenously to patients at 0.01 to 10 mg/kg every 2 weeks. The study, taken as a whole, reports: The antigen specificity of the peripheral T cells (those that were expanded) was not determined.

CDR1 is SGHRS and CDR2 is YFSETQ in the germline V gene. The CDR3 length is 14 residues. V lost 0 bases and J 1 base, leaving 6 bases between the germline ends. Autoimmune disease history or systemic immunosuppression disqualified patients. Sequencing was performed with immunoSEQ multiplex PCR; in TCRdb, only in-frame clones are kept and a portion is missing. The table includes 50,000 or so clones, about 78% detected once. The sample in question was CD4+ or CD8+ T cells sorted from blood, obtained in a trial of the OX40 agonist ivuxolimab. This chain uses TRBV5-1 with TRBJ2-3; no clear D. This clonotype was obtained from an adult with an advanced solid tumor such as melanoma, head and neck, liver or kidney cancer. CDR3 sequence reads: CASSLGFGTDTQYF. CDR3 in DNA: TGCGCCAGCAGCTTGGGGTTCGGCACAGATACGCAGTATTTT.